This paragraph covers one T cell receptor (beta chain) sequence. Its antigen specificity is not known. This may be a read error: a much more frequent sequence differs by one nucleotide. Libraries were built with PCR. Sequencing took place on an Illumina HiSeq 4000. Bulk TCR libraries were made following a previously described method, with the TCR primers given in Table S5. Purification of total RNA was performed with the Qiagen AllPrep DNA/RNA kit. Reads from multiple sequencing runs of the same library were pooled before analysis. The original methods were these. Only reads with exact TCR constant sequence were kept, trimmed to 150 nt, and grouped by their 12-nt molecular barcodes. Reads inside each barcode group were sub-clustered using a 15% Levenshtein threshold, and a quality-weighted consensus sequence was constructed for each RNA molecule. Non-functional sequences were discarded, and so were lower-count sequences lying one edit away from another sequence. Based on a fit of two negative binomial distributions, barcode sub-clusters having less than 20% of the maximum read count were discarded. TCRdb itself trimmed the public reads at Q25 with fastp, ran MiXCR and retained productive beta chains. Each entry is one CDR3 protein sequence, shown with its most common DNA and genes. The V and J calls, along with clone size, are taken from TCRdb and not from the paper's own processing. Within this sample are over 600,000 distinct CDR3 sequences, with about 20% of them counted one time only. Roughly 0.83% of the sample is taken by the ten largest.

Naive CD8 T cell libraries were made from about 20,000 to 1,000,000 sorted cells using 10%, 30% or 50% of purified RNA. On a BD FACSAria II, naive CD8 T cells were FACS-sorted as CD8+CD4-CCR7+CD45RA+ and collected into RLT Plus buffer. To test detection sensitivity, Jurkat RNA equivalent to under 12 TCR copies was spiked into samples of about 17,000-1,100,000 naive CD8 T cells. CD8 T cells were enriched using RosetteSep CD8+ T Cell Enrichment Cocktail and Ficoll-Paque, and the enriched cells then underwent ACK red cell lysis. The source of the sample is a study of molecular identifiers for immune sequencing clone quantification listed by TCRdb under 2018. In terms of the full investigation: In a replicate experiment, RNA from around 20,000 or 100,000 naive CD8 T cells was split into five aliquots, four of which were sequenced. This methods study benchmarked molecular-identifier clustering-based TCR repertoire sequencing (MIDCIRS) and TCR RNA copy counting, using CD8 T cells to do so.

Results and caveats for the whole study, not just this receptor: The naive libraries included spiked-in Jurkat TCR RNA (10 copies' worth), and this Jurkat TCR RNA is not part of the donor repertoire. A single cell's worth of spiked-in Jurkat TCR RNA was reported detectable even among under 1.1 million naive CD8 T cells. The sizes of highly expanded clones could end up underestimated when identical TCR molecules share a barcode. In CMV-specific effector cells, clones with more than 20 RNA copies contained over 99% of molecules, whereas in naive cells such clones contained under 1% of molecules. When barcode sub-clustering was not used, chimeric consensus sequences inflated TCR diversity, with chimeras reaching as high as 47%. About 2.9 recovered TCR RNA copies per cell were obtained by modeling, versus approximately 10 by digital PCR, implying a capture efficiency of approximately 30%.

Input material: naive CD8+ T cells from blood, with Jurkat cell RNA spiked in. The cell subset or site label, as the study defines it: FACS-sorted CD8+CD4-CCR7+CD45RA+ naive T cells. The clonotype originates from a human donor in good health. Some libraries in this study had Jurkat cell RNA spiked in.

In nucleotide form, the sequence is TGTGCCAGCAGGATTGAAGGGGTCAGGGCCCCAGATACGCAGTATTTT. This is translated as CASRIEGVRAPDTQYF. The chain is encoded by TRBV6-1 joined to TRBJ2-3; the D gene is perhaps TRBD1, on 5 matching bases. Taken from the germline V gene, the CDR1 and CDR2 loops are MNHNS and SASEGT. The CDR3 runs 16 amino acids, cysteine and phenylalanine included. Only the CDR3 portion is preserved as DNA: 48 bases, with reading frame beginning at the first base. Trimming takes 6 bases from V and 4 bases from J, and the germline ends sit 20 bases apart.